What follows are 22 T cell receptor beta chains derived from one specimen sequenced in a study of immune evolution from preneoplasia to lung adenocarcinoma. Profiling relied on immunoSEQ multiplex PCR, and the TCRdb table lists in-frame clones only, not all of them. Of thousands of clones detected, just under 80% appear once; the ten largest clones hold 7% to 9.5%. Sequenced input: FFPE adjacent normal lung tissue. These receptor sequences come from a donor at least 70 years old with lung adenocarcinoma.

The rearrangement joins TRBV29-1 to TRBJ2-1; a possible D gene is TRBD2 (6 bases). The ends were cut back, 4 bases at V and 0 bases at J, with 10 bases in the middle. This CDR3 is 14 amino acids long. The V gene's germline CDR1 is SQVTM and CDR2 ANQGSEA. The CDR3 DNA is TGCAGCGTTGCGGGAGACCTCTCCTACAATGAGCAGTTCTTC. Translation gives CSVAGDLSYNEQFF.

This chain connects TRBV9 to TRBJ1-2; D is perhaps TRBD1 (5 bases). The germline V gene has CDR1 SGDLS and CDR2 YYNGEE. The ends were cut back, 2 bases at V and 0 bases at J, with 17 bases in the middle. The CDR3 totals 17 residues. This chain's CDR3 is CASSVRPSEGSNYGYTF. DNA for the CDR3: TGTGCCAGCAGCGTCCGTCCCTCGGAGGGGTCTAACTATGGCTACACCTTC.

This chain joins TRBV7-2 and TRBJ2-3; TRBD2 is a possible D gene (5 bases). This CDR3 is built from 16 residues. V dropped 5 bases and J dropped 4 bases, with 19 bases sitting between them. Germline V gene data show CDR1 as SGHTA and CDR2 as FQGNSA. CDR3 sequence reads: CASSDRGMGAPDTQYF. Written as DNA, the CDR3 is TGTGCCAGCAGCGATAGAGGGATGGGAGCCCCAGATACGCAGTATTTT.

The chain combines TRBV5-1 with TRBJ2-3; 9 positions match TRBD2. Germline trimming cut 4 bases from V and 4 bases from J; bases unmatched to any gene: 16. The V gene's germline CDR1 is SGHRS and CDR2 YFSETQ. The CDR3 extends over 18 amino acids. The CDR3 spells CASSTEGAAGGLSDTQYF. The CDR3 DNA is TGCGCCAGCAGCACTGAAGGGGCAGCGGGAGGTTTGTCAGATACGCAGTATTTT.

The V gene is TRBV5-5, the J gene TRBJ2-4; 11 bases map to TRBD2. J lost 7 bases, V lost 4 bases, and 7 bases had no gene match. Germline values: CDR1 SGHKS, CDR2 YYEKEE (reference sequence). CDR3 length equals 15 residues. CDR3 sequence: CASSKTLAGGNIQYF. In nucleotides, the CDR3 is TGTGCCAGCAGCAAGACCCTAGCGGGAGGCAACATTCAGTACTTC.

The chain uses TRBV6-5 and TRBJ2-3; no firm D call. There are 15 residues in the CDR3. Germline values: CDR1 MNHEY, CDR2 SVGAGI. The V end was cut by 0 bases, the J end by 1 base, with 8 bases between. As DNA, the CDR3 is TGTGCCAGCAGTTACTCTAGCTTGGGCACAGATACGCAGTATTTT. Its translation is CASSYSSLGTDTQYF.

The chain couples TRBV29-1 to TRBJ1-4; 7 nucleotides line up with TRBD1. This CDR3 has 12 residues. Per the germline V gene, CDR1 is SQVTM and CDR2 is ANQGSEA. The J segment lost 7 bases and the V segment lost 4 bases, leaving 3 bases of the junction unmatched. The CDR3 nucleotides are TGCAGCGTTGCGGCAGGGGGTGAAAAACTGTTTTTT. It is translated as CSVAAGGEKLFF.

This rearrangement joins TRBV4-1 to TRBJ1-4; 7 nucleotides agree with TRBD1. V lost 1 base, J lost 7 bases, and 6 bases stayed unmatched. CDR1 is MGHRA, CDR2 YSYEKL, per germline. There are 15 residues in the CDR3. CDR3 in DNA: TGCGCCAGCAGCCAAGGAAGGGGGCCCGGTGAAAAACTGTTTTTT. Translated: CASSQGRGPGEKLFF.

J is TRBJ1-1 and V is TRBV7-9, with TRBD1 identical over 9 bases. Germline lookup yields CDR1 SEHNR and CDR2 FQNEAQ (reference sequence). V lost 5 bases, J lost 1 base, and 2 bases stayed unmatched. This CDR3 region has 14 residues. The CDR3 coding sequence is TGTGCCAGCAGCAAGGGACAGGGGAACACTGAAGCTTTCTTT. Its protein is CASSKGQGNTEAFF.

This clone counts as large. This chain links TRBV7-7 with TRBJ2-5; 12 nucleotides agree with TRBD2. There are 16 residues in the CDR3. J was trimmed by 2 bases and V by 4 bases; bases with no gene match: 5. Germline CDR1 SSHAT, CDR2 FNYEAQ (reference sequence). CDR3 protein: CASSSGTSGLQETQYF. The CDR3 nucleotides are TGTGCCAGCAGCTCTGGGACTAGCGGGTTACAAGAGACCCAGTACTTC.

The J gene is TRBJ2-1, the V gene TRBV5-1; 12 nucleotides agree with TRBD2. Germline CDR1 is SGHRS and CDR2 is YFSETQ. The CDR3 runs 15 residues. V shed 4 bases and J 8 bases; nucleotides not matched to a gene: 7. In nucleotides, the CDR3 is TGCGCCAGCAGCCTCCTAGCGGGAGGGCCCTATGAGCAGTTCTTC. Translation: CASSLLAGGPYEQFF. Together with reference TRBV5-1 and TRBJ2-1, the CDR3 gives the full variable domain: KAGVTQTPRYLIKTRGQQVTLSCSPISGHRSVSWYQQTPGQGLQFLFEYFSETQRNKGNFPGRFSGRQFSNSRSEMNVSTLELGDSALYLCASSLLAGGPYEQFFGPGTRLTVL.

The chain links TRBV11-3 to TRBJ1-5, with a possible D match to TRBD1 (5 bases). CDR3 size: 16 residues. V was trimmed by 10 bases and J by 0 bases, leaving 19 bases between them. Germline lookup yields CDR1 SGHNT and CDR2 YENEEA. CDR3 loop: CANPGCGGYSNQPQHF. The DNA of the CDR3 is TGTGCCAATCCAGGGTGTGGGGGTTATAGCAATCAGCCCCAGCATTTT.

The chain joins TRBV5-4 to TRBJ2-3, with 8 bases identical to TRBD1. V was clipped by 3 bases and J by 7 bases; unmatched bases: 16. The CDR3 runs 17 residues. Germline loops: CDR1 SGHNT, CDR2 YYREEE (reference sequence). The CDR3 here is CASSSSRQGLIRNTQYF. The CDR3 DNA reads as TGTGCCAGCAGCTCCTCTCGACAGGGGTTGATTAGGAATACGCAGTATTTT.

The chain has TRBV2 and TRBJ2-5; 8 bases map to TRBD1. The end of the DNA fits TRBJ2-7 better, so the J call may be wrong. This CDR3 is 14 amino acids long. CDR1 and CDR2 from the germline V gene are SNHLY and FYNNEI. DNA for the CDR3: TGTGCCAGCAGTGAGGACAGGGCGGGCTACGAGCAGTACTTC. Protein: CASSEDRAGYEQYF.

This chain links TRBV11-2 with TRBJ2-3; the match to TRBD2 covers 8 bases. V was clipped by 4 bases and J by 2 bases; unmatched bases: 11. This CDR3 comprises 17 residues. The germline V gene encodes CDR1 SGHAT and CDR2 FQNNGV. The CDR3 region has the DNA TGTGCCAGCAGCTCCGACTCAGCGGGAGTTTCCACAGATACGCAGTATTTT. It translates to CASSSDSAGVSTDTQYF.

The J gene is TRBJ1-5, the V gene TRBV5-1; tentative D call: TRBD1 (5 bases). CDR1 is SGHRS, CDR2 YFSETQ, per germline. The length of the CDR3 is 15 residues. V was shortened by 2 bases and J by 1 base, with 10 bases between the two germline ends. The CDR3 bases are TGCGCCAGCAGCTTCACAGGTGCCAGCAATCAGCCCCAGCATTTT. This encodes CASSFTGASNQPQHF.

In this sample, this clone turned up once. The gene calls are TRBV29-1 and TRBJ2-3; 9 bases are shared with TRBD1. The CDR3 loop spans 14 amino acids. The germline CDR1 and CDR2 sequences are SQVTM and ANQGSEA. J was trimmed by 2 bases and V by 7 bases; bases with no gene match: 7. In DNA, the CDR3 is TGCAGCGCTAACAGGGGGCTGGCCACAGATACGCAGTATTTT. Encoded protein: CSANRGLATDTQYF.

The V and J genes are TRBV11-3 and TRBJ2-7, with D uncertain. Between the trimmed V and J ends, which lost 5 bases and 3 bases, there was a span of 5 bases. CDR1 and CDR2 (germline): SGHNT, YENEEA. The CDR3 runs 11 residues. This CDR3 reads CASSADYEQYF. The CDR3 region has the DNA TGTGCCAGCAGCGCGGACTACGAGCAGTACTTC.

This chain connects TRBV6-6 to TRBJ2-7; no reliable D call. The germline V gene encodes CDR1 MNHNY and CDR2 SVGAGI (reference sequence). CDR3 length: 15 amino acids. Trimming stripped 6 bases from V and 2 bases from J, with 17 bases between. CDR3 in DNA: TGTGCCAGCAGCCGGGTGGGTGAGGTAGCCTACGAGCAGTACTTC. It codes for CASSRVGEVAYEQYF.

The chain couples TRBV19 to TRBJ1-2, with D uncertain. CDR1 is LNHDA, CDR2 SQIVND, per germline (reference sequence). V lost 3 bases, J lost 8 bases, and 10 bases lay in between. The CDR3 extends over 12 amino acids. The CDR3 is CASSIQKTGYTF. In nucleotides, the CDR3 is TGTGCCAGTAGTATCCAGAAAACCGGCTACACCTTC. The entire variable domain, with the rest obtained from reference TRBV19 and TRBJ1-2, is as follows: DGGITQSPKYLFRKEGQNVTLSCEQNLNHDAMYWYRQDPGQGLRLIYYSQIVNDFQKGDIAEGYSVSREKKESFPLTVTSAQKNPTAFYLCASSIQKTGYTFGSGTRLTVV.

This rearrangement joins TRBV30 to TRBJ1-2; weak D call: TRBD1 (6 bases). Germline loops: CDR1 GTSNPN, CDR2 SVGIG (reference sequence). The CDR3 is 13 residues long. The V end lost 2 bases, the J end lost 6 bases, and 13 bases lay between the germline ends. The CDR3 here is CAWSPGTRDGYTF. In nucleotides, the CDR3 is TGTGCCTGGAGTCCCGGGACACGGGATGGCTACACCTTC. Variable domain in full (rest from reference TRBV30 and TRBJ1-2): SQTIHQWPATLVQPVGSPLSLECTVEGTSNPNLYWYRQAAGRGLQLLFYSVGIGQISSEVPQNLSASRPQDRQFILSSKKLLLSDSGFYLCAWSPGTRDGYTFGSGTRLTVV.

The chain carries TRBV11-2 and TRBJ2-7, with TRBD2 matching 7 bases. The CDR3 is made up of 16 amino acids. Germline V gene sequence: CDR1 SGHAT, CDR2 FQNNGV. Trimming removed 5 bases from V and 2 bases from J; junction bases left unmatched: 12. CDR3 sequence: CASSQNPSGRPYEQYF. The CDR3, as DNA: TGTGCCAGCAGCCAAAACCCTAGCGGTAGACCCTACGAGCAGTACTTC. The full variable domain, with the rest looked up from reference TRBV11-2 and TRBJ2-7, is EAGVAQSPRYKIIEKRQSVAFWCNPISGHATLYWYQQILGQGPKLLIQFQNNGVVDDSQLPKDRFSAERLKGVDSTLKIQPAKLEDSAVYLCASSQNPSGRPYEQYFGPGTRLTVT.